The 27 T cell receptor beta chains reported below all come from one sample, sequenced in a study of control samples from healthy donors and cancer patients (dated by TCRdb to between 2020 and 2021). The library was generated by the immunoSEQ multiplex PCR assay. This is the immuneACCESS table as TCRdb keeps it, with only in-frame sequences that have V and J called. A part of the clones is gone; compared with another copy, unresolved V genes explain less than half, and the rest is unexplained. The sample table holds about 180,000 clones, of which over 85% were seen once. The ten largest clones add up to just over 1.4% of the sample. The specimen sequenced was blood. These receptors originate from a man aged 25 to 40 in good health.

This clone was found once. This chain uses TRBV5-1 with TRBJ2-1; TRBD2 might be the D (5 bases). Germline CDR1 is SGHRS and CDR2 is YFSETQ. The CDR3 contains 16 residues. Trimming shortened V by 4 bases and J by 4 bases, and 18 bases separated the two germline ends. CDR3 loop: CASSAALAAPYNEQFF. The CDR3 DNA sequence: TGCGCCAGCAGCGCGGCCCTAGCAGCCCCGTACAATGAGCAGTTCTTC.

The chain recombines TRBV21-1 with TRBJ1-4. TRBV21-1 is a pseudogene locus. This CDR3 region has 14 residues. The CDR3 reads CASTVTDIEEKLFF. The CDR3, as DNA: TGTGCCAGCACAGTAACGGATATAGAGGAAAAACTGTTTTTT.

This clone was detected once. The chain carries TRBV11-2 and TRBJ2-3, with 8 bases fitting TRBD2. CDR3 size: 17 residues. Germline V gene lookup returns CDR1 SGHAT and CDR2 FQNNGV. With V trimmed by 4 bases and J by 2 bases, 11 bases remained unmatched. The CDR3 DNA reads TGTGCCAGCAGCTCCCTCCGAGGCGGGGGGCCCACAGATACGCAGTATTTT. Protein: CASSSLRGGGPTDTQYF.

This clone was found a few times. The rearrangement joins TRBV19 to TRBJ1-2; 9 positions match TRBD1. The CDR3 covers 14 residues. V gave up 4 bases and J gave up 4 bases; unmatched junction bases: 4. Per germline, CDR1 LNHDA and CDR2 SQIVND (reference sequence). CDR3 region: CASSTWGQGYGYTF. The CDR3 nucleotides are TGTGCCAGTAGTACGTGGGGACAGGGCTATGGCTACACCTTC.

The chain couples TRBV6-5 to TRBJ2-6; D is unresolved. This CDR3 contains 15 residues. Germline V gene lookup returns CDR1 MNHEY and CDR2 SVGAGI. Trimming pared 8 bases from V and 0 bases from J, leaving 11 bases between. The chain's CDR3 is CASGSPRSGANVLTF. DNA of the CDR3: TGTGCCAGCGGCAGCCCACGCTCTGGGGCCAACGTCCTGACTTTC.

This chain connects TRBV7-9 to TRBJ1-1; 8 nucleotides match TRBD1. Germline V lookup: CDR1 SEHNR, CDR2 FQNEAQ (reference sequence). This CDR3 is built from 16 residues. The V segment lost 6 bases and the J segment 0 bases; nucleotides outside the gene matches: 9. The chain's CDR3 is CASRPGRGQVNTEAFF. In DNA form, the CDR3 reads TGTGCCAGCAGGCCCGGCCGGGGACAGGTGAACACTGAAGCTTTCTTT.

The V and J genes are TRBV12-3 or TRBV12-4 and TRBJ1-5; TRBD1 might be the D (6 bases). The CDR3 runs to 13 residues. Trimming stripped 6 bases from V and 4 bases from J, with 10 bases between. CDR3 sequence: CASSFDRNQPQHF. In DNA, the CDR3 is TGTGCCAGCAGCTTCGACAGGAATCAGCCCCAGCATTTT.

The chain links TRBV11-2 to TRBJ1-4, with D possibly matching TRBD1 (6 bases). Trimming cost V 3 bases and J 7 bases, with 9 bases left between them. Germline CDR1 SGHAT, CDR2 FQNNGV. This CDR3 comprises 13 residues. CDR3 sequence: CASSFGTTEKLFF. The CDR3 DNA reads as TGTGCCAGCAGCTTCGGGACAACTGAAAAACTGTTTTTT. Filled out from reference TRBV11-2 and TRBJ1-4, the complete variable domain reads EAGVAQSPRYKIIEKRQSVAFWCNPISGHATLYWYQQILGQGPKLLIQFQNNGVVDDSQLPKDRFSAERLKGVDSTLKIQPAKLEDSAVYLCASSFGTTEKLFFGSGTQLSVL.

This clone came up a few times. The V and J genes are TRBV15 and TRBJ2-7; no clear D gene. V lost 6 bases, J lost 7 bases, and 16 bases lay in between. The germline V gene has CDR1 LNHNV and CDR2 YYDKDF (reference sequence). CDR3 length: 13 residues. The CDR3 nucleotides are TGTGCCACCAGAGATCGGTCTCGGGTAGAGCAGTACTTC. Translated: CATRDRSRVEQYF.

The V gene is TRBV5-1, the J gene TRBJ2-7; possibly TRBD1 for D (6 bases). Trimming pared 0 bases from V and 7 bases from J, leaving 8 bases between. CDR1 and CDR2 from the germline V gene are SGHRS and YFSETQ. This CDR3 region has 12 residues. In DNA, the CDR3 is TGCGCCAGCAGCTTGGGGGGGCCGGAGCAGTACTTC. As protein: CASSLGGPEQYF. The full variable domain, with the rest looked up from reference TRBV5-1 and TRBJ2-7, is KAGVTQTPRYLIKTRGQQVTLSCSPISGHRSVSWYQQTPGQGLQFLFEYFSETQRNKGNFPGRFSGRQFSNSRSEMNVSTLELGDSALYLCASSLGGPEQYFGPGTRLTVT.

The gene calls are TRBV6-5 and TRBJ1-5; D not resolved. V shed 7 bases and J shed 0 bases, with 13 bases lying between them. There are 15 residues in the CDR3. Germline CDR1 is MNHEY and CDR2 is SVGAGI. The CDR3 loop is CASNAGRSSNQPQHF. CDR3 sequence (DNA): TGTGCCAGCAATGCGGGGAGATCTAGCAATCAGCCCCAGCATTTT.

The sample holds a few counts of this clone. This chain links TRBV7-2 with TRBJ2-3; 13 bases map to TRBD2. The CDR3 loop spans 15 amino acids. J gave up 9 bases and V 4 bases, and 7 bases lay outside the gene matches. The germline V gene has CDR1 SGHTA and CDR2 FQGNSA. The CDR3 loop is CASSSQGTSGITQYF. CDR3 in DNA: TGTGCCAGCAGCTCACAGGGGACTAGCGGGATCACGCAGTATTTT.

The rearrangement joins TRBV24-1 to TRBJ2-7; D is possibly TRBD2 (7 bases). The CDR3 totals 15 residues. The V end was cut by 7 bases, the J end by 3 bases, with 18 bases between. Germline V CDR1 and CDR2: KGHDR, SFDVKD. The DNA for the CDR3 is TGTGCCACCAGCCCCACTGGGGAGGGGGTCTACGAGCAGTACTTC. It codes for CATSPTGEGVYEQYF.

The rearrangement links TRBV11-2 to TRBJ2-7, with 8 nucleotides matching TRBD1. J was trimmed by 3 bases and V by 5 bases; bases with no gene match: 6. The CDR3 consists of 14 residues. Germline V gene data show CDR1 as SGHAT and CDR2 as FQNNGV. CDR3 amino acids: CASSRGTGYYEQYF. In DNA, the CDR3 is TGTGCCAGCAGCAGAGGGACAGGATACTACGAGCAGTACTTC.

V and J are TRBV25-1 and TRBJ2-2; the match to TRBD1 covers 11 bases. The V and J ends lost 6 bases and 8 bases, in that order; junction bases with no gene match: 5. CDR1 MGHDK and CDR2 SYGVNS come from the germline V gene. The CDR3 contains 14 residues. The CDR3 DNA reads as TGTGCCAGCAGACCCGGGACAGGGGGAGGGGAGCTGTTTTTT. Translated: CASRPGTGGGELFF.

The V call is TRBV10-3, the J call TRBJ2-7; the D gene is possibly TRBD1 (6 bases). Germline V gene lookup returns CDR1 ENHRY and CDR2 SYGVKD. The CDR3 is 16 amino acids. V was shortened by 2 bases and J by 5 bases, with 19 bases between the two germline ends. This CDR3 reads CAISETGTTAGDEQYF. The CDR3 bases are TGTGCCATCAGTGAGACCGGGACAACCGCCGGGGACGAGCAGTACTTC.

The CDR3 protein is CASSLAGGRNEQFF. The CDR3 DNA follows: TGTGCCAGCAGCCTAGCGGGAGGGCGGAATGAGCAGTTCTTC. The V and J genes are TRBV7-3 and TRBJ2-1; TRBD2 matches at 12 bases. The CDR3 extends over 14 amino acids. Germline lookup yields CDR1 SGHTA and CDR2 FQGTGA. Losses at the gene ends were 5 bases for V and 7 bases for J; bases not matched to a gene: 3.

CDR3 nucleotides: TGTGCCAGCAGCCAACAGGGGTTGGAAACCGGGGAGCTGTTTTTT. Its protein is CASSQQGLETGELFF. The V call is TRBV11-3, the J call TRBJ2-2, with 7 bases fitting TRBD1. The CDR3 contains 15 residues. V lost 5 bases and J lost 5; bases outside the gene matches: 8. Germline V gives CDR1 SGHNT, CDR2 YENEEA.

This chain uses TRBV30 with TRBJ2-1; D is perhaps TRBD1 (6 bases). Between the trimmed V and J ends, which lost 6 bases and 4 bases, there was a span of 10 bases. The CDR3 covers 12 residues. CDR1 and CDR2 from the germline V gene are GTSNPN and SVGIG (reference sequence). The CDR3 region has the DNA TGTGCCTGCCCAACAGGGTACAATGAGCAGTTCTTC. The encoded protein is CACPTGYNEQFF.

This chain uses TRBV19 with TRBJ2-7; 9 nucleotides line up with TRBD1. The CDR3 has 12 amino acids. Germline V gene sequence: CDR1 LNHDA, CDR2 SQIVND (reference sequence). The ends lost 7 bases at V and 6 bases at J; junction bases unmatched: 4. CDR3 DNA: TGTGCCAGTATGGGACAGGGCTTCGAGCAGTACTTC. It specifies CASMGQGFEQYF.

The genes are TRBV11-2 and TRBJ1-1; unclear D gene. CDR1 SGHAT and CDR2 FQNNGV come from the germline V gene. The V and J ends lost 0 bases and 0 bases respectively, with 11 bases between them. The CDR3 sequence is 16 residues long. The CDR3 protein is CASSLDYPVLNTEAFF. The CDR3 DNA sequence: TGTGCCAGCAGCTTAGATTACCCGGTCTTGAACACTGAAGCTTTCTTT.

This CDR3 is CASSRGRGNTEAFF. In nucleotides, the CDR3 is TGTGCCAGCAGCCGGGGGAGGGGGAACACTGAAGCTTTCTTT. This chain uses TRBV5-5 with TRBJ1-1, with a tentative D call TRBD1 (5 bases). This CDR3 region has 14 residues. Trimming took off 4 bases at V and 1 base at J, with 11 bases between the two ends. Germline V CDR1 and CDR2: SGHKS, YYEKEE (reference sequence).

The chain is built from TRBV27 and TRBJ1-5; no firm D call. This CDR3 is built from 13 residues. V lost 2 bases to trimming and J lost 6 bases, with 8 bases between them. The V gene's germline CDR1 is MNHEY and CDR2 SMNVEV (reference sequence). The CDR3 loop reads CASSLASRQPQHF. Written as DNA, the CDR3 is TGTGCCAGCAGTTTAGCAAGTCGTCAGCCCCAGCATTTT.

CDR3 in amino acids: CASSLQVSYEQYF. CDR3 nucleotides: TGCGCCAGCAGCTTGCAGGTTTCCTACGAGCAGTACTTC. The chain couples TRBV5-1 to TRBJ2-7, with D unclear. CDR1 SGHRS and CDR2 YFSETQ come from the germline V gene. The CDR3 totals 13 residues. V dropped 1 base and J dropped 1 base, with 6 bases sitting between them.

J is TRBJ2-1 and V is TRBV7-8; TRBD2 aligns across 10 bases. The CDR3 sequence is 13 residues long. The V gene's germline CDR1 is SGHVS and CDR2 FQNEAQ. The ends lost 10 bases at V and 9 bases at J; junction bases unmatched: 9. DNA for the CDR3: TGTGCCACCCAGCGGGGGGGTATCGGTGAGCAGTTCTTC. This translates into CATQRGGIGEQFF.

The rearrangement links TRBV9 to TRBJ1-3; TRBD1 agrees at 8 bases. The CDR3 sequence is 16 residues long. CDR1 and CDR2 (germline): SGDLS, YYNGEE. Trimming removed 3 bases from V and 8 bases from J; junction bases left unmatched: 13. The DNA of the CDR3 is TGTGCCAGCAGCGCCTTGGGACAGGCCGATAAGGACACCATATATTTT. Amino acids: CASSALGQADKDTIYF.

The rearrangement links TRBV19 to TRBJ1-2; 7 nucleotides match TRBD1. Germline loops: CDR1 LNHDA, CDR2 SQIVND (reference sequence). There are 14 residues in the CDR3. J gave up 5 bases and V 5 bases, and 8 bases lay outside the gene matches. The CDR3 region has the DNA TGTGCCAGTAGTGGGGACAGAAATTTATATGGCTACACCTTC. Encoded protein: CASSGDRNLYGYTF.